The 10 T cell receptor beta chains given below trace back to one sample, sequenced in a study of blood T cell repertoires in COVID-19 (dated by TCRdb to 2020 to 2022). The library came from the immunoSEQ multiplex PCR assay. The clones in this table, taken by TCRdb from immuneACCESS, are in-frame only. Not every clone is retained; where verified, under half of the shortfall comes from an unresolved V gene, and the cause of the rest is unknown. Here the sample has approximately 150,000 clones; 80% to 90% occur a single time. The ten largest account for about a tenth of the sample. Material for sequencing was peripheral blood. The receptors shown here come from a human donor in a cohort sampled during active COVID-19.

The chain recombines TRBV4-3 with TRBJ1-2; D not resolved. CDR3 size: 14 residues. Germline lookup yields CDR1 LGHNA and CDR2 YSLEER. V was pared by 4 bases and J by 7 bases, with 16 bases between. CDR3 in amino acids: CASSPNQVEGGYTF. CDR3 nucleotides: TGCGCCAGCAGCCCAAATCAGGTGGAGGGTGGCTACACCTTC.

V usage is TRBV6-5 and J usage is TRBJ1-2; D not resolved. Germline assignment: CDR1 MNHEY and CDR2 SVGAGI. CDR3 length: 15 amino acids. Deletions cut 6 bases from V and 2 bases from J, with 16 bases between. CDR3 in amino acids: CASRPSGPLNYGYTF. The CDR3 nucleotides read TGTGCCAGCAGGCCGTCCGGTCCCCTGAACTATGGCTACACCTTC.

The rearrangement links TRBV7-2 to TRBJ2-7; 9 bases line up with TRBD2. Looked up from germline, CDR1 is SGHTA and CDR2 is FQGNSA. This CDR3 has 18 amino acids. The ends lost 2 bases at V and 7 bases at J; junction bases unmatched: 18. CDR3 DNA sequence: TGTGCCAGCAGCTTATCAACCCCCAGGGAAGCGGGGGGCGGTGAGCAGTACTTC. Its translation is CASSLSTPREAGGGEQYF.

This clone was recorded a few times. The chain joins TRBV5-1 to TRBJ1-3; tentatively, D is TRBD1 (5 bases). Germline V CDR1 and CDR2: SGHRS, YFSETQ. The CDR3 extends over 15 amino acids. Trimming took off 1 base at V and 1 base at J, with 9 bases between the two ends. The CDR3 bases are TGCGCCAGCAGCTTGACAGGTGCTTCTGGAAACACCATATATTTT. Amino acid sequence: CASSLTGASGNTIYF.

The chain carries TRBV27 and TRBJ1-1, with no clear D. Trimming left V 5 bases short and J 5 bases short, with 12 bases between. The length of the CDR3 is 13 residues. CDR1 and CDR2 (germline): MNHEY, SMNVEV (reference sequence). CDR3 residues: CASSADGVTEAFF. CDR3 nucleotide sequence: TGTGCCAGCAGTGCGGACGGGGTGACTGAAGCTTTCTTT.

The rearrangement joins TRBV5-5 to TRBJ2-7, with a possible D match to TRBD2 (6 bases). V was shortened by 3 bases and J by 6 bases, with 19 bases between the two germline ends. In germline, CDR1 is SGHKS, CDR2 YYEKEE (reference sequence). The CDR3 loop spans 15 amino acids. The CDR3 DNA is TGTGCCAGCAGCTCGGGTAGCGGAGATGCGGGCGAGCAGTACTTC. Amino acids: CASSSGSGDAGEQYF.

The chain has TRBV6-5 and TRBJ1-3, with 7 bases aligning to TRBD1. V was pared by 6 bases and J by 5 bases, with 10 bases of the junction left unmatched. This CDR3 has 15 residues. Germline lookup yields CDR1 MNHEY and CDR2 SVGAGI. This chain's CDR3 is CASRADRVSRNTIYF. DNA of the CDR3: TGTGCCAGCAGAGCCGACAGGGTATCTAGAAACACCATATATTTT.

V gene TRBV7-2 combines with J gene TRBJ1-2, with no clear D. Germline CDR1 reads SGHTA; CDR2 reads FQGNSA. V was cut by 5 bases and J by 8 bases, with 21 bases left in between. The CDR3 loop spans 15 amino acids. CDR3 in DNA: TGTGCCAGCAGCACGACACTCCCAGAGAGCGGGGGCTACACCTTC. It translates to CASSTTLPESGGYTF.

The rearrangement uses TRBV19 and TRBJ1-2; no definite D call. V was cut by 6 bases and J by 0 bases, with 8 bases left in between. Germline CDR1 LNHDA, CDR2 SQIVND (reference sequence). The CDR3 has 13 residues. In DNA, the CDR3 is TGTGCCAGTAGGCGACAAACTAACTATGGCTACACCTTC. This sequence encodes CASRRQTNYGYTF.

This chain connects TRBV3-1 (or the pseudogene TRBV3-2) to TRBJ2-5; 10 bases agree with TRBD2. This CDR3 is built from 15 residues. Per the germline V gene, CDR1 is LGHDT and CDR2 is YNNKEL (reference sequence). Germline trimming cut 1 base from V and 4 bases from J; bases unmatched to any gene: 3. The CDR3: CASSQALAGSETQYF. Written as DNA, the CDR3 is TGTGCCAGCAGCCAAGCACTAGCGGGGTCAGAGACCCAGTACTTC.